The clone carrying this T cell receptor (beta chain) is medium-sized in the sample. The target antigen is unknown. These data originate in a study of cytomegalovirus exposure and HLA in healthy donors. General study results and limits: A later analysis linked a missense variant in DCLRE1C to the trimming of TCR beta V and J genes.

V dropped 4 bases and J dropped 4; count of bases not matched to a gene: 1. This CDR3 region has 14 residues. Germline CDR1 MRHNA, CDR2 SNTAGT. Primers: 60 Vbeta forward and 13 Jbeta reverse. Produced via immunoSEQ multiplex PCR; TCRdb's table is partial and in-frame only. Here the sample spans approximately 100,000 clones, about 79% being singletons. Input material: PBMCs. This receptor was taken from a woman aged 18-35 years in good health and CMV-seronegative. The chain uses TRBV6-4 and TRBJ2-3; 11 bases agree with TRBD2. The CDR3: CASSAGLAADTQYF. In DNA, the CDR3 is TGTGCCAGCAGTGCGGGACTAGCGGCAGATACGCAGTATTTT.